This TCR beta chain was captured by sequencing in a study of shared clonotypes between healthy human individuals (TCRdb year 2020). Broadly, across the study: The cohort included three men and a couple of women between 18 and 49 years of age. For each donor, CD4 naive and CD4 memory were each given three plates, CD8 naive was given two plates, and CD8 memory was given one plate. To estimate repertoire size and how much clonotypes are shared between individuals, the study performed deep sequencing of blood TCR repertoires from a handful of healthy adults. Libraries were prepared and TCR repertoires were sequenced by different laboratories using diverse techniques, in order to increase sequencing depth and limit assay-specific biases. Between about 0.94 and 8.9 billion PBMCs per donor were obtained by leukapheresis. Broad study findings and their caveats: Sampling was limited to blood, and TCR repertoires in tissue likely differ from TCR repertoires in blood. Because the study included a small number of donors, the genetic and exposure-history diversity represented was limited. Pairwise subsampling indicated that sequencing depth was expected to affect the degree of clonotype sharing among donors. Even with the large sequencing depth, rarefaction of the sorted-subset datasets indicated that sequencing was incomplete. Sharing across a few donors was observed for roughly 5.4% of naive CD4, 3% to 4% of naive CD8, 2% to 2.5% of memory CD4, and roughly 0.4% of memory CD8 clonotypes. Naive subsets generally had larger estimated clonotype richness than memory subsets did. Higher generation probabilities were observed for clonotypes shared by all four sorted-subset donors than for non-shared clonotypes.

Using the deep immunoSEQ assay, multiplex PCR amplified TCR CDR3 regions from genomic DNA. Extracted genomic DNA from each cell subset was distributed evenly across all wells of several immunoSEQ 96-well plates, and each plate was treated as a replicate. Each replicate PCR for sorted subsets received about 220 ng genomic DNA, equal to 28,000 or so T cell genomes. Purified libraries were quantified with a Qubit 3.0 fluorometer, sized on a Bioanalyzer 2100, and re-quantified with the KAPA Library Quantification kit. Every immunoSEQ 96-well plate was sequenced on a separate single-read 150-cycle Illumina NextSeq 550 flow cell. In the authors' own workflow: Because the immunoSEQ output held only junctional sequences and lacked quality scores, the filtering could not match the filtering applied to full-length reads. To assign V/J genes and CDR3, sequences were annotated using PyIR, a Python wrapper for IgBLAST v1.9, with IMGT germline references. Any read was removed if the V/J assignment was weak (E-value above 1e-6), the CDR3 was missing, or the read contained stop codons, out-of-frame junctions, or ambiguous translated residues. V3J clonotypes were defined as sequences sharing the same inferred V gene, J gene, and CDR3 amino acid sequence. Percentage overlap between repertoires was computed as shared unique clonotypes divided by the size of the smaller repertoire. Repertoire richness was assessed with RTK rarefaction, the Chao1 estimator, and Recon v2.1 estimates of unobserved clonotypes. OLGA was used to compute generation probabilities for all TCRbeta clonotypes that the gDNA method yielded from several donors. TCRdb limited this immuneACCESS table to in-frame rearrangements with V and J called. A share of clones is missing; checked studies link under half to unresolved V genes, and the rest is unexplained. V, J and clone size are those of that table, while D and trimming were read from the DNA. The sample data list under 1 million clones, and roughly 96% of these were observed just once. The ten largest clones capture about 0.25% of the sample.

Note on this clone: What antigen it recognizes has not been identified. One base away there is no much larger clone; base qualities are not given.

From the germline V gene, CDR1 is KGHSH and CDR2 is LQKENI. The CDR3, from cysteine to phenylalanine, totals 13 residues. Left in the record is the CDR3 DNA by itself, 39 bases read in frame from the first base. At the junction V is shortened by 7 bases and J by 3 bases, with 12 bases in between. CD8 naive samples consisted of CD45RO-negative cells that were positively selected for CCR7, yielding a CD45RA+CCR7+ population without TemRA cells. Donors were healthy HIV-negative adults with no recently reported acute infections or vaccinations. Every donor was a Caucasian adult residing in Nashville, Tennessee, USA. Blood was collected by leukapheresis, and PBMCs were isolated by Ficoll-Histopaque density gradient centrifugation and then cryopreserved in liquid nitrogen vapor phase. Purity and quantity of every magnetically sorted T cell population were checked by analytical flow cytometry. Each sorted fraction had its genomic DNA isolated and then quantified by UV absorbance on a Nanodrop 2000c.

This TCR was recovered from a man between 25 and 39 years old in good health. The sequence links TRBV18 to TRBJ2-5, with a tentative D gene TRBD2 over 6 matching bases. Sequencing was done on a sample of naive CD8+ T cells sorted from blood. Taken with the paper, the label for cell subset or site translates to: CD45RA+CCR7+. The DNA sequence is as follows: TGTGCCAGCTGGGCCCCGGGAGAAGAGACCCAGTACTTC. This encodes CASWAPGEETQYF. The CDR3 plus the reference TRBV18 and TRBJ2-5 genes for the other parts give the full variable domain: NAGVMQNPRHLVRRRGQEARLRCSPMKGHSHVYWYRQLPEEGLKFMVYLQKENIIDESGMPKERFSAEFPKEGPSILRIQQVVRGDSAAYFCASWAPGEETQYFGPGTRLLVL.